This T cell receptor (beta chain) was recovered during a study of T cell changes during pregnancy in multiple sclerosis. Repertoires were generated with immunoSEQ multiplex PCR, while TCRdb's copy carries only in-frame clones and drops some. The profile shows 70,000 to 75,000 clones, over 80% of them singletons. Germline V gene lookup returns CDR1 SGHAT and CDR2 FQNNGV. After removal of 7 bases from V and 5 bases from J, the junction contained 6 bases not matched to a gene. The CDR3 length is 15 residues. The material sequenced was peripheral blood, taken before pregnancy. The TCR sequence derives from a female donor with multiple sclerosis, enrolled in a pregnancy study. The V and J genes are TRBV11-2 and TRBJ2-2; 11 nucleotides match TRBD2. In nucleotides, the CDR3 is TGTGCCAGCACTATAGCGGGAGGGCAAACCGGGGAGCTGTTTTTT. Protein: CASTIAGGQTGELFF.